This T cell receptor beta chain stems from a study of blood T cell repertoires in COVID-19. Study information: Whether acute or convalescent, the COVID-19 samples came from the United States, Italy and Spain.

This CDR3 contains 15 residues. Germline V gene lookup returns CDR1 WSHSY and CDR2 SAAADI. The ends lost 6 bases at V and 2 bases at J; junction bases unmatched: 4. Some clones are missing from TCRdb's copy, which holds only in-frame ones; the method was immunoSEQ multiplex PCR. There are 240,000 or so clones in the sample; approximately 85% occur only once, and 0.7% to 0.85% lies in the top ten. Sequencing used peripheral blood. The chain has TRBV10-2 and TRBJ1-5; 10 bases agree with TRBD1. The receptor was isolated from a woman in her twenties or thirties with acute or convalescent COVID-19. The CDR3, as DNA: TGCGCCAGCAGCTCGACAGGGGGCGGCAATCAGCCCCAGCATTTT. Its translation is CASSSTGGGNQPQHF.